A single sample is the source of the 21 T cell receptor beta chains below, sequenced in a study of blood T cells in healthy people across ages. Using a J-beta primer mix together with a sample-barcoded 5' primer, a second PCR was run for roughly 6 to 12 cycles. Each CDR3 protein is one row after TCRdb ran MiXCR on the 5' RACE reads. Of some 670,000 distinct CDR3 sequences listed, over 40% were seen once; the top ten hold roughly 14%. The sequenced sample consisted of blood. These receptors came from a woman over 75 in good health.

This clonotype was seen once. A much more abundant neighbour one base away suggests this may be a read error. V and J are TRBV25-1 and TRBJ2-4; D is perhaps TRBD2 (5 bases). The DNA end is a closer match to TRBJ2-7, so the J assignment may be wrong. From germline, CDR1 is MGHDK and CDR2 SYGVNS. The CDR3 is made up of 18 amino acids. In nucleotides, the CDR3 is TGTGCCAGCGGTGAATTATCAATAAAGAAGGACGGGAACTACGAGCAGTACTTC. This gives the protein CASGELSIKKDGNYEQYF.

V gene TRBV21-1 combines with J gene TRBJ1-2; the table's D call, TRBD1, was not checked against the DNA. TRBV21-1 counts as a pseudogene. There are 17 residues in the CDR3. CDR3 in DNA: TGTGCCAGCTTGATGGACAGGGGTCGTTTTATGGGCGATGGCTACACCTTC. Its protein product is CASLMDRGRFMGDGYTF.

CDR3 region: CASSLGLKEGTGELFF. The CDR3 nucleotides read TGCGCCAGCAGCTTGGGACTCAAGGAGGGCACCGGGGAGCTGTTTTTT. The chain combines TRBV5-1 with TRBJ2-2; possibly TRBD2 for D (6 bases). The length of the CDR3 is 16 residues. The germline V and J ends were trimmed by 0 bases and 4 bases, with 13 bases remaining between them. Germline CDR1 SGHRS, CDR2 YFSETQ.

This clonotype was observed a single time. This may come from a read error, since a much larger clone is one base off. The chain links TRBV6-2 or TRBV6-3 to TRBJ2-3, with 9 positions matching TRBD1. CDR1 is MNHEY, CDR2 SVGEGT, per germline. The CDR3 has 15 amino acids. The CDR3: CASSYGDRVTDTQCF. The CDR3, as DNA: TGTGCCAGCAGTTACGGGGACAGGGTCACAGATACGCAGTGTTTT.

This clonotype was observed at least ten times. This chain uses TRBV7-3 with TRBJ1-6; D call uncertain. The germline V gene encodes CDR1 SGHTA and CDR2 FQGTGA. The germline V and J ends were trimmed by 6 bases and 9 bases, with 15 bases remaining between them. The CDR3 runs 14 residues. For the CDR3, the DNA is TGTGCCAGCAGAAAAGAACCCGGCGGTTCACCCCTCCACTTT. Its protein is CASRKEPGGSPLHF.

The chain combines TRBV10-3 with TRBJ2-5; weak D call: TRBD2 (6 bases). V was cut by 5 bases and J by 2 bases, with 12 bases left in between. Germline CDR1 ENHRY, CDR2 SYGVKD. This CDR3 is built from 14 residues. Written as DNA, the CDR3 is TGTGCCATCAGTCGGGACTCCTCTCAAGAGACCCAGTACTTC. This encodes CAISRDSSQETQYF.

V gene TRBV27 combines with J gene TRBJ2-1; D is tentatively TRBD1 or TRBD2 (5 bases each). Germline values: CDR1 MNHEY, CDR2 SMNVEV (reference sequence). V shed 5 bases and J shed 7 bases, with 21 bases lying between them. This CDR3 contains 16 residues. The CDR3 bases are TGTGCCAGCAGTCTCCAGGGTTTAGGGACCAATAATGAGCAGTTCTTC. Encoded protein: CASSLQGLGTNNEQFF.

Remarks on this clonotype: One base away lies a much larger clone, so this may be a sequencing read error. The genes are TRBV12-3 or TRBV12-4 and TRBJ1-2; D not resolved. V was clipped by 2 bases and J by 8 bases, with 18 bases between them. The CDR3 totals 15 residues. CDR3 in DNA: TGTGCCAGCAGTTTAAGTGGGGAGGCGGTGGGCGGCTACACCTTC. Translated, it gives CASSLSGEAVGGYTF.

This clonotype appeared many times. The rearrangement uses TRBV5-1 and TRBJ2-6; possible D gene TRBD1, 6 bases. Looked up from germline, CDR1 is SGHRS and CDR2 is YFSETQ. The CDR3 loop spans 15 amino acids. V gave up 5 bases and J gave up 0 bases, with 9 bases separating them. The CDR3 nucleotides are TGCGCCAGCAGTGGACAGTTCTCTGGGGCCAACGTCCTGACTTTC. Translation gives CASSGQFSGANVLTF.

This clonotype was seen a handful of times. V gene TRBV20-1 combines with J gene TRBJ2-2, with TRBD2 matching 9 bases. Trimming at V came to 0 bases and at J to 5 bases, leaving 4 bases not matched to a gene. CDR1 and CDR2 (germline): DFQATT, SNEGSKA (reference sequence). The CDR3 spans 15 residues. The CDR3, as DNA: TGCAGTGCTAGAGATAGCGGGAGAATAACCGGGGAGCTGTTTTTT. Translated: CSARDSGRITGELFF.

J is TRBJ2-1 and V is TRBV5-1, with TRBD2 identical over 12 bases. This CDR3 is built from 20 residues. Germline lookup yields CDR1 SGHRS and CDR2 YFSETQ. The V segment lost 1 base and the J segment 9 bases; nucleotides outside the gene matches: 20. The CDR3 reads CASSLTGLAGRIYSMSEQFF. The CDR3 DNA sequence: TGCGCCAGCAGCTTGACAGGACTAGCGGGGAGGATTTACAGTATGAGTGAGCAGTTCTTC.

Notes on this clonotype: Given a much more abundant clone one base away, this may be a read error. V usage is TRBV20-1 and J usage is TRBJ2-1; D tentatively reads TRBD1 or TRBD2 (5 bases each). Near its end, the DNA agrees better with TRBJ2-7, so the J call may be wrong. The CDR3 covers 18 residues. Germline assignment: CDR1 DFQATT and CDR2 SNEGSKA (reference sequence). The CDR3 nucleotides read TGCAGTGCTACAGCCGGGGCACTAAAAGCTAGCTCCTACAATGAGCAGTACTTC. Translated, it gives CSATAGALKASSYNEQYF.

Worth noting for this clonotype: A clone one base away is much larger, so this may be a read error. The chain couples TRBV27 to TRBJ2-1; 12 nucleotides agree with TRBD1. CDR3 length equals 14 residues. Per the germline V gene, CDR1 is MNHEY and CDR2 is SMNVEV (reference sequence). CDR3 region: CVSSLSRGTGGKFF. The CDR3 DNA follows: TGTGTCAGCAGTTTATCCCGAGGGACAGGGGGCAAGTTCTTC.

Note on this clonotype: This could be a read error, since a much larger clone is one nucleotide away. The rearrangement links TRBV12-5 to TRBJ2-5; D ambiguous. The CDR3 length is 14 residues. Germline lookup yields CDR1 LGHNT and CDR2 FRNRAP. V was cut by 5 bases and J by 7 bases, with 17 bases left in between. This CDR3 reads CASGVSAFSGTQYF. The CDR3 DNA reads TGTGCTAGTGGTGTGAGCGCCTTTAGTGGGACCCAGTACTTC.

The chain has TRBV4-1 and TRBJ1-6; D possibly corresponds to TRBD1 (6 bases). The CDR3 is made up of 15 amino acids. Germline V gene lookup returns CDR1 MGHRA and CDR2 YSYEKL. Trimming cost V 3 bases and J 7 bases, with 13 bases left between them. CDR3 DNA: TGCGCCAGCAGCCAGGTACAGGGTCCCAATTCACCCCTCCACTTT. This codes for CASSQVQGPNSPLHF.

The V and J genes are TRBV4-1 and TRBJ2-3, with D possibly TRBD2 on 6 matching bases. Germline assignment: CDR1 MGHRA and CDR2 YSYEKL. The CDR3 is made up of 13 amino acids. Trimming took off 6 bases at V and 4 bases at J, with 11 bases between the two ends. CDR3 region: CASRDGEADTQYF. The CDR3 nucleotides read TGCGCCAGCAGAGACGGGGAGGCAGATACGCAGTATTTT.

The chain links TRBV6-4 to TRBJ2-2; D ambiguous. The CDR3 has 12 residues. Between the trimmed V and J ends, which lost 4 bases and 7 bases, there was a span of 7 bases. Germline-derived CDR1 and CDR2 are MRHNA and SNTAGT. The DNA of the CDR3 is TGTGCCAGCAGTGCGGTCATCGGGGAGCTGTTTTTT. Protein product: CASSAVIGELFF.

This chain links TRBV20-1 with TRBJ2-1; possible D gene TRBD1, 5 bases. The germline gives CDR1 DFQATT, CDR2 SNEGSKA (reference sequence). Trimming stripped 3 bases from V and 5 bases from J, with 23 bases between. The CDR3 has 17 residues. The CDR3 nucleotides are TGCAGTGCTAGTTATACGGTGCGCAGGGATCGCAACAATGAGCAGTTCTTC. Its protein product is CSASYTVRRDRNNEQFF.

The CDR3 DNA is TGTGCCAGCAGCTTATGGGGACAGATAGCCTACGAGCAGTACTTC. Its protein product is CASSLWGQIAYEQYF. This chain links TRBV7-9 with TRBJ2-7; the match to TRBD1 covers 7 bases. The germline V gene has CDR1 SEHNR and CDR2 FQNEAQ (reference sequence). The CDR3 length is 15 residues. V gave up 2 bases and J gave up 2 bases; unmatched junction bases: 6. Full variable domain (outside the CDR3, taken from reference TRBV7-9 and TRBJ2-7): DTGVSQNPRHKITKRGQNVTFRCDPISEHNRLYWYRQTLGQGPEFLTYFQNEAQLEKSRLLSDRFSAERPKGSFSTLEIQRTEQGDSAMYLCASSLWGQIAYEQYFGPGTRLTVT.

This rearrangement joins TRBV7-2 to TRBJ2-2; D uncertain. Germline assignment: CDR1 SGHTA and CDR2 FQGNSA. This CDR3 is built from 14 residues. V was trimmed by 1 base and J by 5 bases, leaving 8 bases between them. The CDR3 coding sequence is TGTGCCAGCAGCTTAGGCCCACCTACCGGGGAGCTGTTTTTT. It encodes CASSLGPPTGELFF. The entire variable domain, with the rest obtained from reference TRBV7-2 and TRBJ2-2, is as follows: GAGVSQSPSNKVTEKGKDVELRCDPISGHTALYWYRQSLGQGLEFLIYFQGNSAPDKSGLPSDRFSAERTGGSVSTLTIQRTQQEDSAVYLCASSLGPPTGELFFGEGSRLTVL.

This clonotype occurred once. V and J are TRBV5-6 and TRBJ2-2; no reliable D call. This CDR3 is 16 amino acids long. The germline V and J ends were trimmed by 1 base and 0 bases, with 10 bases remaining between them. The germline CDR1 and CDR2 sequences are SGHDT and YYEEEE. The CDR3 DNA reads as TGTGCCAGCAGCTTGTACAGTCTCGCGAACACCGGGGAGCTGTTTTTT. Residues: CASSLYSLANTGELFF. The full variable domain, with the rest looked up from reference TRBV5-6 and TRBJ2-2, is DAGVTQSPTHLIKTRGQQVTLRCSPKSGHDTVSWYQQALGQGPQFIFQYYEEEERQRGNFPDRFSGHQFPNYSSELNVNALLLGDSALYLCASSLYSLANTGELFFGEGSRLTVL.